One sample yielded the 18 T cell receptor beta chains listed below, sequenced in a study of OX40 agonist ivuxolimab in advanced cancers. Sequencing used immunoSEQ multiplex PCR; TCRdb keeps in-frame clones, though not all of them. The sample carries over 65,000 clones, 92% recorded once. The starting material was CD4+ or CD8+ T cells sorted from blood, obtained in a trial of the OX40 agonist ivuxolimab. These receptors came from an adult with an advanced solid tumor such as melanoma, head and neck, liver or kidney cancer.

This rearrangement joins TRBV5-1 to TRBJ1-1, with D perhaps matching TRBD1 (6 bases). The CDR3 has 14 amino acids. Germline V CDR1 and CDR2: SGHRS, YFSETQ. V was cut by 2 bases and J by 3 bases, with 11 bases left in between. The CDR3 nucleotides read TGCGCCAGCAGCTTCGGGGGGGCACACACTGAAGCTTTCTTT. It codes for CASSFGGAHTEAFF.

On this clone itself: Other DNA sequences of this sample code for an identical CDR3. J is TRBJ1-1 and V is TRBV11-3, with a weak D call TRBD1 (5 bases). The germline V gene has CDR1 SGHNT and CDR2 YENEEA. V was trimmed by 4 bases and J by 3 bases, leaving 6 bases between them. The CDR3 extends over 12 amino acids. CDR3 DNA sequence: TGTGCCAGCAGCTCGGGGGACACTGAAGCTTTCTTT. Amino acid sequence: CASSSGDTEAFF.

The chain is built from TRBV7-9 and TRBJ2-7, with D possibly called TRBD1 or TRBD2 (5 bases each). The CDR3 sequence is 12 residues long. The V and J ends lost 0 bases and 5 bases respectively, with 5 bases between them. The germline V gene encodes CDR1 SEHNR and CDR2 FQNEAQ (reference sequence). CDR3 in amino acids: CASSLAGDEQYF. CDR3 nucleotide sequence: TGTGCCAGCAGCTTAGCGGGGGACGAGCAGTACTTC.

The chain combines TRBV29-1 with TRBJ2-2; D not certain. The CDR3 runs 13 residues. Germline values: CDR1 SQVTM, CDR2 ANQGSEA. The V gene lost 4 bases and the J gene lost 2 bases, with 8 bases spanning the gap. CDR3 protein: CSVGAVNTGELFF. The CDR3 DNA sequence: TGCAGCGTTGGGGCGGTAAACACCGGGGAGCTGTTTTTT.

The rearrangement joins TRBV10-3 to TRBJ2-7; 7 nucleotides align to TRBD1. CDR3 length: 15 amino acids. The trim removed 3 bases at V and 0 bases at J, leaving 5 bases unmatched. Germline-derived CDR1 and CDR2 are ENHRY and SYGVKD. CDR3 in amino acids: CAISDGRDSSYEQYF. The CDR3 nucleotides read TGTGCCATCAGTGATGGACGGGACAGCTCCTACGAGCAGTACTTC.

The V and J genes are TRBV15 and TRBJ1-1; weak D call: TRBD1 (5 bases). CDR3 length equals 14 residues. CDR1 is LNHNV, CDR2 YYDKDF, per germline (reference sequence). The ends were cut back, 0 bases at V and 1 base at J, with 6 bases in the middle. CDR3 region: CATSRDRENTEAFF. CDR3 nucleotide sequence: TGTGCCACCAGCAGAGACAGGGAGAACACTGAAGCTTTCTTT.

The chain combines TRBV7-8 with TRBJ1-4; the D gene is possibly TRBD1 (6 bases). This CDR3 comprises 16 residues. Deletions cut 4 bases from V and 3 bases from J, with 15 bases between. Per germline, CDR1 SGHVS and CDR2 FQNEAQ. The CDR3 nucleotides are TGTGCCAGCAGCTCTACCACAGGGCTAGCTAATGAAAAACTGTTTTTT. Protein: CASSSTTGLANEKLFF.

The V and J genes are TRBV25-1 and TRBJ2-7; 7 bases are a match to TRBD2. CDR3 length: 16 amino acids. Trimming at V came to 2 bases and at J to 6 bases, leaving 13 bases not matched to a gene. In germline, CDR1 is MGHDK, CDR2 SYGVNS. The CDR3 region has the DNA TGTGCCAGCAGTGAAGCAACTCTATCGACGGGGGGCGAGCAGTACTTC. It translates to CASSEATLSTGGEQYF.

The V and J genes are TRBV19 and TRBJ1-1; D call uncertain. The V gene lost 2 bases and the J gene lost 4 bases, with 20 bases spanning the gap. This CDR3 region has 17 residues. Per germline, CDR1 LNHDA and CDR2 SQIVND (reference sequence). CDR3 in DNA: TGTGCCAGTAGTATAATACCGACGGACCTGTGGCCCACTGAAGCTTTCTTT. As protein: CASSIIPTDLWPTEAFF.

The chain joins TRBV2 to TRBJ1-3, with no clear D. The length of the CDR3 is 14 residues. V was shortened by 2 bases and J by 3 bases, with 8 bases between the two germline ends. Looked up from germline, CDR1 is SNHLY and CDR2 is FYNNEI. The chain's CDR3 is CASSEPDLGNTIYF. The CDR3 DNA follows: TGTGCCAGCAGTGAACCAGACCTTGGAAACACCATATATTTT.

This chain uses TRBV9 with TRBJ2-3, with D perhaps TRBD2 (7 bases). The CDR3 runs 17 residues. V shed 0 bases and J shed 2 bases, with 16 bases lying between them. Germline-derived CDR1 and CDR2 are SGDLS and YYNGEE. Here the CDR3 reads CASSVETGGAFTDTQYF. In nucleotides, the CDR3 is TGTGCCAGCAGCGTAGAAACTGGGGGGGCATTCACAGATACGCAGTATTTT.

This sequence joins TRBV4-1 and TRBJ2-5; no definite D call. Germline V gene data show CDR1 as MGHRA and CDR2 as YSYEKL. The CDR3 runs to 13 residues. Trimming removed 6 bases from V and 3 bases from J, with 11 bases in between. CDR3 sequence (DNA): TGCGCCAGCAGTGGAGTCGGCGAAGAGACCCAGTACTTC. Its protein is CASSGVGEETQYF.

V and J are TRBV27 and TRBJ1-1, with 8 bases fitting TRBD1. With V trimmed by 3 bases and J by 5 bases, 5 bases remained unmatched. Germline V gene sequence: CDR1 MNHEY, CDR2 SMNVEV (reference sequence). The CDR3 contains 14 residues. CDR3 protein: CASSLGRGRTEAFF. The CDR3 DNA reads TGTGCCAGCAGTTTGGGCAGGGGGCGGACTGAAGCTTTCTTT.

The chain carries TRBV9 and TRBJ2-3; 7 bases map to TRBD1. There are 14 residues in the CDR3. CDR1 is SGDLS, CDR2 YYNGEE, per germline. Trimming took 3 bases from V and 4 from J; bases not matched to a gene: 5. The DNA of the CDR3 is TGTGCCAGCAGCGCGTGGGACAGTTCAGATACGCAGTATTTT. Translating gives CASSAWDSSDTQYF.

The V and J genes are TRBV9 and TRBJ1-5, with D possibly TRBD1 on 6 matching bases. This CDR3 contains 16 residues. Between the trimmed V and J ends, which lost 3 bases and 0 bases, there was a span of 13 bases. Per the germline V gene, CDR1 is SGDLS and CDR2 is YYNGEE. The CDR3 loop is CASSAGGAYSNQPQHF. Here the CDR3 DNA reads TGTGCCAGCAGCGCTGGGGGGGCTTATAGCAATCAGCCCCAGCATTTT.

The chain couples TRBV4-1 to TRBJ2-7, with 9 bases that match TRBD1. Germline values: CDR1 MGHRA, CDR2 YSYEKL. J lost 3 bases, V lost 6 bases, and 9 bases had no gene match. The CDR3 consists of 15 residues. The DNA of the CDR3 is TGCGCCAGCAGTTTCGGGACAGGGTTTATCTACGAGCAGTACTTC. Encoded protein: CASSFGTGFIYEQYF.

The chain has TRBV29-1 and TRBJ1-1, with 8 bases that match TRBD1. The V gene's germline CDR1 is SQVTM and CDR2 ANQGSEA. V shed 7 bases, J shed 0 bases, and the junction held 7 bases outside the gene matches. There are 14 residues in the CDR3. The DNA for the CDR3 is TGCAGCGCTACAGGGGGGCCGATGAACACTGAAGCTTTCTTT. As protein: CSATGGPMNTEAFF.

This chain joins TRBV4-1 and TRBJ1-5; D is undetermined. Germline assignment: CDR1 MGHRA and CDR2 YSYEKL. Trimming cost V 1 base and J 7 bases, with 11 bases left between them. The CDR3 consists of 14 residues. CDR3 residues: CASSQVLGPQPQHF. The CDR3 DNA is TGCGCCAGCAGCCAAGTATTAGGTCCCCAGCCCCAGCATTTT.